This T cell receptor (beta chain) was found in a study of T cell changes during pregnancy in multiple sclerosis. TCRdb keeps only in-frame clones here, not all; method: immunoSEQ multiplex PCR. The sample includes around 36,000 clones, roughly nine tenths seen only once; the top ten take 13%. Germline CDR1 PRHDT, CDR2 FYEKMQ (reference sequence). There are 13 residues in the CDR3. The germline V and J ends were trimmed by 8 bases and 4 bases, with 11 bases remaining between them. This chain uses TRBV13 with TRBJ1-4, with D maybe TRBD1 (6 bases). This TCR derives from a female donor with multiple sclerosis, enrolled in a pregnancy study. The material was CD8+ T cells from peripheral blood mononuclear cells, obtained in the first trimester of pregnancy. CDR3 protein: CASLGAGNEKLFF. The CDR3 nucleotides read TGTGCCAGCCTGGGGGCGGGTAATGAAAAACTGTTTTTT.